Listed below are T cell receptor beta chains from one sample, sequenced in a study of cytomegalovirus exposure and HLA in healthy donors. Sequencing used immunoSEQ multiplex PCR; TCRdb keeps in-frame clones, though not all of them. The sample includes some 150,000 clones, less than 90% of them seen just once. Material for sequencing was PBMCs. These TCRs come from a woman under 30 in good health and CMV-seropositive. CDR3s include the opening cysteine and the closing phenylalanine or tryptophan. A D gene is named only where the DNA matches it firmly. Rows give clone size only sometimes, using once, few, many, or a class for an expanded clone.

V: TRBV29-1; size: .; D: TRBD1; J: TRBJ1-2; DNA: TGCAGCGTTGAAGGTGGGACAGGGAGGAACTATGGCTACACCTTC; CDR3: CSVEGGTGRNYGYTF
V: TRBV27; size: .; D: .; J: TRBJ1-5; DNA: TGTGCCAGCAGTTTATATGTCGGTGAGCAGCCCCAGCATTTT; CDR3: CASSLYVGEQPQHF
V: TRBV15; size: .; D: .; J: TRBJ2-7; DNA: TGTGCCACCAGCCCCCTGCGGTGCGAGCAGTACTTC; CDR3: CATSPLRCEQYF
V: TRBV19; size: once; D: TRBD2; J: TRBJ2-3; DNA: TGTGCCAGTAGTATAGCGGCTAGCGGGAGTGGTACAGATACGCAGTATTTT; CDR3: CASSIAASGSGTDTQYF
V: TRBV30; size: .; D: TRBD1; J: TRBJ1-2; DNA: TGTGCCTGGGCCGGGACAGGCAACTATGGCTACACCTTC; CDR3: CAWAGTGNYGYTF
V: TRBV30; size: .; D: .; J: TRBJ2-5; DNA: TGTGCCTGGAGTGCCGGAGAGACCCAGTACTTC; CDR3: CAWSAGETQYF
V: TRBV28; size: .; D: TRBD1; J: TRBJ1-5; DNA: TGTGCCAGCAGTTTTACCGAGGGACAGGGTGGACAGCCCCAGCATTTT; CDR3: CASSFTEGQGGQPQHF
V: TRBV28; size: .; D: .; J: TRBJ1-4; DNA: TGTGCCAGCAGTTTTATCGTAGGACGGACAAATGAAAAACTGTTTTTT; CDR3: CASSFIVGRTNEKLFF
V: TRBV7-2; size: .; D: TRBD1; J: TRBJ2-6; DNA: TGTGCCAGCAGCACGGACAGGGGACTCTCTGGGGCCAACGTCCTGACTTTC; CDR3: CASSTDRGLSGANVLTF
V: TRBV29-1; size: .; D: TRBD2; J: TRBJ2-7; DNA: TGCAGCGCCGGGGAGGGAGGCAACTACGAGCAGTACTTC; CDR3: CSAGEGGNYEQYF
V: TRBV12-1; size: .; D: .; J: TRBJ2-3; DNA: TGTGCCAGCAGCGCCCTCACTAGCGGGAGGACGACAGATACGCAGTATTTT; CDR3: CASSALTSGRTTDTQYF
V: TRBV28; size: once; D: TRBD2; J: TRBJ2-3; DNA: TGTGCCAGCAGGGGGAGGGGAGATACGCAGTATTTT; CDR3: CASRGRGDTQYF
V: TRBV9; size: .; D: .; J: TRBJ2-2; DNA: TGTGCCAGCAGCGTAGGATCGGTGGAGCTGGGCGGGGAGCTGTTTTTT; CDR3: CASSVGSVELGGELFF
V: TRBV11-3; size: .; D: TRBD1; J: TRBJ2-1; DNA: TGTGCCAGCAGCATAAAGACAGGGATTAATGAGCAGTTCTTC; CDR3: CASSIKTGINEQFF
V: TRBV6-6; size: once; D: TRBD1; J: TRBJ1-3; DNA: TGTGCCAGCAGTTACCGCCGGGACAGCGTACGAAACACCATATATTTT; CDR3: CASSYRRDSVRNTIYF
V: TRBV11-2; size: .; D: TRBD2; J: TRBJ2-1; DNA: TGTGCCAGCAGCTTAGCTCTAGCGGGAGTAGGCGAGCAGTTCTTC; CDR3: CASSLALAGVGEQFF
V: TRBV7-9; size: .; D: .; J: TRBJ2-5; DNA: TGTGCCAGCAGCTTACCCGGGAGAGGACAAGAGACCCAGTACTTC; CDR3: CASSLPGRGQETQYF
V: TRBV19; size: .; D: .; J: TRBJ2-5; DNA: TGTGCCAGTAGTTGGGGGGGCAGCGGACAAGAGACCCAGTACTTC; CDR3: CASSWGGSGQETQYF
V: TRBV10-3; size: .; D: .; J: TRBJ2-1; DNA: TGTGCCATCAGTGGCAAGTTGGGGCCGGAATACAATGAGCAGTTCTTC; CDR3: CAISGKLGPEYNEQFF
V: TRBV7-2; size: .; D: .; J: TRBJ2-7; DNA: TGTGCCAGCAGCTTAAGCGCCGGGTTCGTCCACGAGCAGTACTTC; CDR3: CASSLSAGFVHEQYF
V: TRBV11-1; size: .; D: TRBD2; J: TRBJ2-3; DNA: TGTGCCAGCAGCCCGTATAGCGGGGGGACAGATACGCAGTATTTT; CDR3: CASSPYSGGTDTQYF
V: TRBV5-6; size: .; D: TRBD1; J: TRBJ2-7; DNA: TGTGCCAGCAGCCCCGGGACAGCCTCCTACGAGCAGTACTTC; CDR3: CASSPGTASYEQYF
V: TRBV12-5; size: .; D: TRBD2; J: TRBJ2-1; DNA: TGTGCTAGCCGGACTAGCGGGAGGGCAGAGCAGTTCTTC; CDR3: CASRTSGRAEQFF
V: TRBV5-1; size: many; D: .; J: TRBJ2-5; DNA: TGCGCCAGCAGCTTGCGAGGCGGAGAGACCCAGTACTTC; CDR3: CASSLRGGETQYF
V: TRBV15; size: .; D: .; J: TRBJ2-2; DNA: TGTGCCACCAGCCCAACACTACGGGAACCCACCGGGGAGCTGTTTTTT; CDR3: CATSPTLREPTGELFF
V: TRBV25-1; size: .; D: .; J: TRBJ2-5; DNA: TGTGCCAGCAGTGAATATGTGCGGGACAGTGAGACCCAGTACTTC; CDR3: CASSEYVRDSETQYF
V: TRBV7-2; size: .; D: .; J: TRBJ1-5; DNA: TGTGCCAGCAGCTTTTTCGTCGGGGCCCAGCATTTT; CDR3: CASSFFVGAQHF
V: TRBV15; size: .; D: TRBD1; J: TRBJ2-7; DNA: TGTGCCACCAGCTTCCGGACAGGTTCTAGAGGCGAGCAGTACTTC; CDR3: CATSFRTGSRGEQYF
V: TRBV5-8; size: .; D: .; J: TRBJ2-7; DNA: TGTGCCAGCAGCTTGGGAACCACCGACAGCCTCGGTGGCAAGCAGTACTTC; CDR3: CASSLGTTDSLGGKQYF
V: TRBV6-1; size: .; D: .; J: TRBJ1-1; DNA: TGTGCCAGCAGGGTTAACAGGGTAGGAGATGAAGCTTTCTTT; CDR3: CASRVNRVGDEAFF
V: TRBV30; size: .; D: TRBD1; J: TRBJ2-4; DNA: TGTGCCTGGAGTCCGGACAGGGGCCTTATAGCCAAAAACATTCAGTACTTC; CDR3: CAWSPDRGLIAKNIQYF
V: TRBV6-5; size: .; D: .; J: TRBJ2-6; DNA: TGTGCCAGCAGTTACGGAGACCCCTCTGGGGCCAACGTCCTGACTTTC; CDR3: CASSYGDPSGANVLTF